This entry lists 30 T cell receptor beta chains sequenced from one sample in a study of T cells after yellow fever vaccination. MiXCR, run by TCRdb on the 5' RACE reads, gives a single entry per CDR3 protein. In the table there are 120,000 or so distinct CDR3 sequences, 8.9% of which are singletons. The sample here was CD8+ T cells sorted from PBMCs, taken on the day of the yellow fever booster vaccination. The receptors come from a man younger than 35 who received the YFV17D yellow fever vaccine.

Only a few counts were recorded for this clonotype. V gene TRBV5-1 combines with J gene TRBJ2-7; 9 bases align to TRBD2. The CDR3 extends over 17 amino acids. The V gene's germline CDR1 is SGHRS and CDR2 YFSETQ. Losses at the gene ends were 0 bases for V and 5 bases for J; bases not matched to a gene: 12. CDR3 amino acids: CASSLVGLASGADEQYF. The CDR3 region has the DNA TGCGCCAGCAGCTTGGTTGGGTTGGCTAGCGGGGCCGACGAGCAGTACTTC.

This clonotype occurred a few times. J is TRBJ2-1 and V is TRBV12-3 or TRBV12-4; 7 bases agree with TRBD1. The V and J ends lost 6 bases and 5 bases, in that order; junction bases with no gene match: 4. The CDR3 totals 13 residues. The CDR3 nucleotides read TGTGCCAGCAGGTGGGGACAGCACAATGAGCAGTTCTTC. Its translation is CASRWGQHNEQFF.

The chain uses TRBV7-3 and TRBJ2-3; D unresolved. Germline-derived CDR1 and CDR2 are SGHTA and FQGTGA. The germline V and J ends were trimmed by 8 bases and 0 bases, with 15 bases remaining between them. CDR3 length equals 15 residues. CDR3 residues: CASSRATSSTDTQYF. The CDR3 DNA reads TGTGCCAGCTCAAGGGCTACCTCAAGCACAGATACGCAGTATTTT. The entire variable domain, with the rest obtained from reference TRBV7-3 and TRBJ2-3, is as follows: GAGVSQTPSNKVTEKGKYVELRCDPISGHTALYWYRQSLGQGPEFLIYFQGTGAADDSGLPNDRFFAVRPEGSVSTLKIQRTERGDSAVYLCASSRATSSTDTQYFGPGTRLTVL.

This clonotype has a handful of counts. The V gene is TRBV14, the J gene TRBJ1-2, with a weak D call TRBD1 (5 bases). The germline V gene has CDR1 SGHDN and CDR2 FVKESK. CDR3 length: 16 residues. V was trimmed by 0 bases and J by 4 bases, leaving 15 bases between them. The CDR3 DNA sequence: TGTGCCAGCAGCCAAGATCTGAGGGGCTCGTTCTATGGCTACACCTTC. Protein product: CASSQDLRGSFYGYTF.

CDR3 residues: CASSYSIRDQETQYF. The CDR3 DNA follows: TGTGCCAGCAGTTACTCGATAAGGGACCAAGAGACCCAGTACTTC. The V gene is TRBV6-5, the J gene TRBJ2-5; D uncertain. Per germline, CDR1 MNHEY and CDR2 SVGAGI. V was trimmed by 0 bases and J by 0 bases, leaving 8 bases between them. The CDR3 has 15 residues.

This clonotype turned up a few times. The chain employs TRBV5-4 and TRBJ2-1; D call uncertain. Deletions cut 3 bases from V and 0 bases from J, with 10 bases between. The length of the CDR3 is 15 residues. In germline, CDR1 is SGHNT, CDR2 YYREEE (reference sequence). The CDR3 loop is CASSSNWGSYNEQFF. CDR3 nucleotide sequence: TGTGCCAGCAGCTCAAACTGGGGCTCCTACAATGAGCAGTTCTTC.

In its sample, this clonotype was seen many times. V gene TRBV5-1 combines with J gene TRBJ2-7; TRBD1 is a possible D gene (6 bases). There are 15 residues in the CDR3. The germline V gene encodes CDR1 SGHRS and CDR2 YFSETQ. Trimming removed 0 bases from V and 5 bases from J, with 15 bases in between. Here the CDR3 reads CASSLEGVEGHEQYF. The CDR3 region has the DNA TGCGCCAGCAGCTTGGAGGGGGTAGAGGGCCACGAGCAGTACTTC.

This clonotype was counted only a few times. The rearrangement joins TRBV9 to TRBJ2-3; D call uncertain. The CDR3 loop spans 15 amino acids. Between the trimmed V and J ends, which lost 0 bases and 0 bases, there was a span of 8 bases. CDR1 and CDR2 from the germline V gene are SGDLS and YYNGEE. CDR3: CASSVAASSTDTQYF. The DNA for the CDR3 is TGTGCCAGCAGCGTAGCGGCTTCTAGCACAGATACGCAGTATTTT.

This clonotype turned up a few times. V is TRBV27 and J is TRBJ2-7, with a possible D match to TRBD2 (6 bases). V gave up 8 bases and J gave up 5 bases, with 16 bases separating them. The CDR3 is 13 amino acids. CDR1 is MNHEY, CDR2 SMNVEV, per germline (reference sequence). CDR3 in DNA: TGTGCCAGCTCCCTGGCGGGATCGGACGAGCAGTACGTC. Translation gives CASSLAGSDEQYV.

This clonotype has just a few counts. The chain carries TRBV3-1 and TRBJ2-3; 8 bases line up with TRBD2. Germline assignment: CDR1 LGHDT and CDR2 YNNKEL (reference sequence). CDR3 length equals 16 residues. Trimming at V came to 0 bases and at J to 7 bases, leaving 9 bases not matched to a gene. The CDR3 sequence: CASSQDQRGMRNTQYF. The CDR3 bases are TGTGCCAGCAGCCAAGACCAGCGGGGGATGAGGAATACGCAGTATTTT.

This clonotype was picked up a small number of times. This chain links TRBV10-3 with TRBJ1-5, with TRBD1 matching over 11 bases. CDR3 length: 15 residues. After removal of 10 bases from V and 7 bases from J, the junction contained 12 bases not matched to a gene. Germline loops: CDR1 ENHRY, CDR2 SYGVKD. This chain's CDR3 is CATRAGTGGLQPQHF. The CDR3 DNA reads TGTGCCACCCGAGCCGGGACAGGGGGTCTCCAGCCCCAGCATTTT.

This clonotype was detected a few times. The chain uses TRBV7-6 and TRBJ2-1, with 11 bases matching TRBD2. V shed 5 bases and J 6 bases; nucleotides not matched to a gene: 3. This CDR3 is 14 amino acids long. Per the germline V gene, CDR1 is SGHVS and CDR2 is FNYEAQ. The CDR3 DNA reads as TGTGCCAGCAGCCAGACTAGCGGGGTCAATGAGCAGTTCTTC. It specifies CASSQTSGVNEQFF.

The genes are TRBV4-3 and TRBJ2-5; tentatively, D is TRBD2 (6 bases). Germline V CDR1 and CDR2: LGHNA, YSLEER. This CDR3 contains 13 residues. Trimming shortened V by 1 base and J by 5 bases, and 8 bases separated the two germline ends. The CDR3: CASSQGGDETQYF. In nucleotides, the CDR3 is TGCGCCAGCAGCCAAGGGGGGGATGAGACCCAGTACTTC.

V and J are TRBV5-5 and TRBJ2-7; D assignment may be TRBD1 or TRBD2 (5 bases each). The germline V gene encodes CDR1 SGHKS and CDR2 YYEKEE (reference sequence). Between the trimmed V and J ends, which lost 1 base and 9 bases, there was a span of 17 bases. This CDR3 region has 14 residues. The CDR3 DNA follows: TGTGCCAGCAGCTTGCTAGCCGGGACGGACTCGCAGTACGTC. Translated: CASSLLAGTDSQYV.

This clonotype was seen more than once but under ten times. CDR3 coding DNA: TGTGCCAGCAGCCGGACAGGGGGTAATGAAAAACTGTTTTTT. Amino acid sequence: CASSRTGGNEKLFF. V gene TRBV12-3 or TRBV12-4 combines with J gene TRBJ1-4, with 10 positions matching TRBD1. The CDR3 is made up of 14 amino acids. The V and J ends lost 6 bases and 4 bases, in that order; junction bases with no gene match: 2.

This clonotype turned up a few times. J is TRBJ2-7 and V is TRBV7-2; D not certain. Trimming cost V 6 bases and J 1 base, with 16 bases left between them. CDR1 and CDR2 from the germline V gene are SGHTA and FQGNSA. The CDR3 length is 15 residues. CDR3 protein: CASSLTEIGSYEQYF. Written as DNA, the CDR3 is TGTGCCAGCAGTCTGACCGAGATAGGTTCCTACGAGCAGTACTTC.

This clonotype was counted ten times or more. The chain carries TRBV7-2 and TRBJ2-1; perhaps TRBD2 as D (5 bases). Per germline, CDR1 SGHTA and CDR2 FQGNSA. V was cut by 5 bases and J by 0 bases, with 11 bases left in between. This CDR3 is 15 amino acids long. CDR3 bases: TGTGCCAGCAGCCCTGGGGAGAGCTCCTACAATGAGCAGTTCTTC. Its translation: CASSPGESSYNEQFF.

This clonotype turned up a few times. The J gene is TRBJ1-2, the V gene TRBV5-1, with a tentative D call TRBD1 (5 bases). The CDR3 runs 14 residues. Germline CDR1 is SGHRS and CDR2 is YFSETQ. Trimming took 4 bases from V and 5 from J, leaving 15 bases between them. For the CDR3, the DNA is TGCGCCAGCAGCCTACATGGGGCAATGTATGGCTACACCTTC. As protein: CASSLHGAMYGYTF.

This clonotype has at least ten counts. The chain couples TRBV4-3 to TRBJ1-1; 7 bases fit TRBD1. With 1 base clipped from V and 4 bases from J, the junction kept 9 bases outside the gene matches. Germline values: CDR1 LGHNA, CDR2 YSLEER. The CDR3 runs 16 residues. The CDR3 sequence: CASSQAGTRGTTEAFF. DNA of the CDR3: TGCGCCAGCAGCCAAGCAGGAACCAGGGGGACCACTGAAGCTTTCTTT.

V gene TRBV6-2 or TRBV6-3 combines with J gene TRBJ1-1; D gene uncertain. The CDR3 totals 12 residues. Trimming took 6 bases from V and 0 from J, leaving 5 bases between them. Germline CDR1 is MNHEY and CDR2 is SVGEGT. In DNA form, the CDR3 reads TGTGCCAGCAGGATTATGAACACTGAAGCTTTCTTT. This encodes CASRIMNTEAFF.

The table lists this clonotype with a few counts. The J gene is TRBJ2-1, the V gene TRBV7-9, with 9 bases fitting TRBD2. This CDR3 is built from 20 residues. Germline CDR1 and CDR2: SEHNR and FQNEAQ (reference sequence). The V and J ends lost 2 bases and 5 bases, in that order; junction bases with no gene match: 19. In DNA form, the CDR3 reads TGTGCCAGCAGCTTACCCCCGCGATGGCGGGGGGGCCGACAGAACAATGAGCAGTTCTTC. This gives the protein CASSLPPRWRGGRQNNEQFF.

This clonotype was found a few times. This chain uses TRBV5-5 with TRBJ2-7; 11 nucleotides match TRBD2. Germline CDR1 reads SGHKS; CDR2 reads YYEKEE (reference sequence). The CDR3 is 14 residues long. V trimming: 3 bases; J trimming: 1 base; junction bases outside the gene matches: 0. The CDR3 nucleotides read TGTGCCAGCAGCTCTAGCGGGGGGTCCTACGAGCAGTACGTC. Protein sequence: CASSSSGGSYEQYV.

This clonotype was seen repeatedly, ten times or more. DNA of the CDR3: TGCAGCGTTGTTCTCGCGGGGGAGGTAGATACGCAGTATTTT. This gives the protein CSVVLAGEVDTQYF. The V call is TRBV29-1, the J call TRBJ2-3; TRBD2 agrees at 7 bases. CDR1 SQVTM and CDR2 ANQGSEA come from the germline V gene. After removal of 4 bases from V and 5 bases from J, the junction contained 9 bases not matched to a gene. The length of the CDR3 is 14 residues.

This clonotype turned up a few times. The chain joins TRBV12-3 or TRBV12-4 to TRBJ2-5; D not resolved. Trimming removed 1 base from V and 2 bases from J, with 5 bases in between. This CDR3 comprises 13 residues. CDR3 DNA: TGTGCCAGCAGTTTAGGTACACAAGAGACCCAGTACTTC. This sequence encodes CASSLGTQETQYF.

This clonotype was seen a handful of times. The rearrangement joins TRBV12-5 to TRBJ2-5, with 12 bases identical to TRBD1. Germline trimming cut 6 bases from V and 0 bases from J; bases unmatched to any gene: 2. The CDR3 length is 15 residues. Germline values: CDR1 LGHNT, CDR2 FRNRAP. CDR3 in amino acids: CASGGTGGYQETQYF. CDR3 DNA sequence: TGTGCTAGTGGGGGGACAGGGGGCTACCAAGAGACCCAGTACTTC.

The CDR3 is CASSDEASGGEQYF. CDR3 sequence (DNA): TGCGCCAGCAGTGACGAGGCTAGCGGGGGCGAGCAGTACTTC. The gene calls are TRBV10-1 and TRBJ2-7, with TRBD2 matching 10 bases. Trimming removed 3 bases from V and 6 bases from J; junction bases left unmatched: 5. Germline V gene data show CDR1 as WNHNN and CDR2 as SYGVQD (reference sequence). The CDR3 spans 14 residues.

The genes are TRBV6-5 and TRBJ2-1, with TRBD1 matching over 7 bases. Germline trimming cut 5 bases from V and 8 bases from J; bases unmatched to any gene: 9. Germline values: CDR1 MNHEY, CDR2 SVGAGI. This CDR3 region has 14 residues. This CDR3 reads CASSATTGFHEQFF. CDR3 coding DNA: TGTGCCAGCAGTGCAACGACAGGGTTTCATGAGCAGTTCTTC.

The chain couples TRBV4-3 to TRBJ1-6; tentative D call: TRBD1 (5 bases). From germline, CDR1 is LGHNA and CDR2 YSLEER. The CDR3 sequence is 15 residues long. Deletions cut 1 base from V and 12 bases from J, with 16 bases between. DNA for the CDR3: TGCGCCAGCAGCCAAGGGCAGGGCCACCCATTACCCCTCCACTTT. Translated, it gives CASSQGQGHPLPLHF.

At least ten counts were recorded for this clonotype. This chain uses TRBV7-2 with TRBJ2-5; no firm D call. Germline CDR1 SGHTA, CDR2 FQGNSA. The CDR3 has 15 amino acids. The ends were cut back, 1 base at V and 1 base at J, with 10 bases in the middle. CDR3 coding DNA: TGTGCCAGCAGCTTAGGGTCCCTGTTCCAAGAGACCCAGTACTTC. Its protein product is CASSLGSLFQETQYF.

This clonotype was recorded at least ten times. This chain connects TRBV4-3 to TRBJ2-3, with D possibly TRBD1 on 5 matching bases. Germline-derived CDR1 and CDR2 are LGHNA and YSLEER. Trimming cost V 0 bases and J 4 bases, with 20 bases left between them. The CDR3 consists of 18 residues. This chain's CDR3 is CASSQDDRRNVGADTQYF. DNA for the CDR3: TGCGCCAGCAGCCAAGATGATAGGCGAAACGTAGGGGCAGATACGCAGTATTTT.